These 2 T cell receptor beta chains were sequenced from one sample in a study of blood T cell repertoires in COVID-19. Profiling relied on immunoSEQ multiplex PCR, and the TCRdb table lists in-frame clones only, not all of them. The data contain roughly 41,000 clones, less than 90% of them seen just once; the ten biggest clones take up 1.5% to 2%. The sample consisted of peripheral blood. The receptors come from a man aged 60-69 years with COVID-19, enrolled during active disease.

The chain joins TRBV15 to TRBJ1-5, with 9 bases lining up with TRBD1. With 3 bases clipped from V and 5 bases from J, the junction kept 2 bases outside the gene matches. Per the germline V gene, CDR1 is LNHNV and CDR2 is YYDKDF (reference sequence). This CDR3 spans 14 amino acids. CDR3 sequence reads: CATSRDRGYQPQHF. CDR3 nucleotide sequence: TGTGCCACCAGCAGGGACAGGGGTTATCAGCCCCAGCATTTT.

J is TRBJ1-2 and V is TRBV6-5, with 10 bases lining up with TRBD1. The CDR3 contains 15 residues. Germline V gene lookup returns CDR1 MNHEY and CDR2 SVGAGI. The junction had 10 bases not matched to a gene; V was cut back by 7 bases and J by 5 bases. CDR3 loop: CASIRTGGIEYGYTF. The DNA of the CDR3 is TGTGCCAGCATTAGGACAGGGGGTATAGAGTATGGCTACACCTTC.